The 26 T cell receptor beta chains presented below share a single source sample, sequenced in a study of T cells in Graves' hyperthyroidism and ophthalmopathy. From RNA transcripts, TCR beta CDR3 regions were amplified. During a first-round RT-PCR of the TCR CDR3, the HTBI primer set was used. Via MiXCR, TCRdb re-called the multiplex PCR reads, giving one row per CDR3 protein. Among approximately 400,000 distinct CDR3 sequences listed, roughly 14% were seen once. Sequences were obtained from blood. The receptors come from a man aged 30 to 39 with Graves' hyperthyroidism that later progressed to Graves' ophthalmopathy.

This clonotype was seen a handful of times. The DNA of the CDR3 is TGTGCCAGCAGCTTGGAAGATTATAGCAATCAGCCCCAGCATTTT. It encodes CASSLEDYSNQPQHF. The rearrangement uses TRBV5-5 and TRBJ1-5; no definite D call. Trimming left V 0 bases short and J 0 bases short, with 7 bases between. Germline CDR1 SGHKS, CDR2 YYEKEE (reference sequence). The CDR3 length is 15 residues.

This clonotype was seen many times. The CDR3 DNA is TGCGGAGGGGGCAAGGGGACTGGGGCCAACGTCCTGACTTTC. This translates into CGGGKGTGANVLTF. The V and J genes are TRBV20-1 and TRBJ2-6; D is possibly TRBD1 (7 bases). CDR3 length equals 14 residues. Germline-derived CDR1 and CDR2 are DFQATT and SNEGSKA (reference sequence).

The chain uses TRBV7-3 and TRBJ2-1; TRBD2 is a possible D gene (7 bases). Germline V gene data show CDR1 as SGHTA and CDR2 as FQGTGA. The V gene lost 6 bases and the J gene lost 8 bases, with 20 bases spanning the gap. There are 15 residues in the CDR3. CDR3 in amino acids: CASSSTGGGADEQFF. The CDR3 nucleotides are TGTGCCAGCAGTTCAACGGGGGGCGGGGCGGATGAGCAGTTCTTC.

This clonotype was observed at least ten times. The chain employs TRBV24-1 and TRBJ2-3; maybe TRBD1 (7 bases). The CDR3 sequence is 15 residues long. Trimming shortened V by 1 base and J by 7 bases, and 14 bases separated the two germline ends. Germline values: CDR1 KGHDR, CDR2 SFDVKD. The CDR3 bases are TGTGCCACCAGTGATTTCGGGGGACAGACTCATACGCAGTATTTT. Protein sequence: CATSDFGGQTHTQYF.

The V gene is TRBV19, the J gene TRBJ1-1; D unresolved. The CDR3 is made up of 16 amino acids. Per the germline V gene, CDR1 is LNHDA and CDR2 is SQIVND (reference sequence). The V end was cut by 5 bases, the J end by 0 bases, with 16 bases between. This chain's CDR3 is CASSYPVTTVNTEAFF. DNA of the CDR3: TGTGCCAGTAGTTATCCTGTCACGACCGTGAACACTGAAGCTTTCTTT.

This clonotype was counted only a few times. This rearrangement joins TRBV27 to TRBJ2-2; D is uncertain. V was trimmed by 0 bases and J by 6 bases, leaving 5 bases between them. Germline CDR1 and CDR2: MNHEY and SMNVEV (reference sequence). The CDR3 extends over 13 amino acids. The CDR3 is CASSLSGPGELFF. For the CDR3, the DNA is TGTGCCAGCAGTTTATCAGGGCCCGGGGAGCTGTTTTTT.

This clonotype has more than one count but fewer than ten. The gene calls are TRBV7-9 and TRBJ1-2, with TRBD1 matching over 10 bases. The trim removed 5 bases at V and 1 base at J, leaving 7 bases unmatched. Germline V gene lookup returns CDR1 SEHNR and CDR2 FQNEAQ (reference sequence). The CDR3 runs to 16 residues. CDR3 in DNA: TGTGCCAGCAGCCCACTTCGGACAGGGGGTAACTATGGCTACACCTTC. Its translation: CASSPLRTGGNYGYTF.

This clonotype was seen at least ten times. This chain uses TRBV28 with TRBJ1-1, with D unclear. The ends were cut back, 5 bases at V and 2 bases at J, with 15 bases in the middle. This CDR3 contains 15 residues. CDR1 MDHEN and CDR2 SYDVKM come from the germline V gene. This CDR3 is CASSLPIRVNTEAFF. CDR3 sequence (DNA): TGTGCCAGCAGTCTACCCATCCGAGTTAACACTGAAGCTTTCTTT.

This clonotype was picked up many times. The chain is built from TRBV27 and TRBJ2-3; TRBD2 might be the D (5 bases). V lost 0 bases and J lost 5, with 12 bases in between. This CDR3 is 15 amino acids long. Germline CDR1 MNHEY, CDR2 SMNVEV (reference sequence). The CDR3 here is CASSLSPGVRDTQYF. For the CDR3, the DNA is TGTGCCAGCAGTTTATCCCCCGGGGTCAGAGATACGCAGTATTTT.

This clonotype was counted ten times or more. The CDR3 spells CASKSGTPLGTQYF. CDR3 DNA: TGTGCCAGCAAATCCGGGACTCCGCTCGGGACCCAGTACTTC. The rearrangement uses TRBV6-1 and TRBJ2-5, with D tentatively TRBD2 (6 bases). V lost 7 bases, J lost 7 bases, and 19 bases lay in between. The CDR3 length is 14 residues. CDR1 is MNHNS, CDR2 SASEGT, per germline.

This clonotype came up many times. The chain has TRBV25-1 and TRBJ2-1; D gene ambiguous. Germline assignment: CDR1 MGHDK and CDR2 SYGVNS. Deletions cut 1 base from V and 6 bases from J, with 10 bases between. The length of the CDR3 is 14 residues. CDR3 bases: TGTGCCAGCAGTGAATCATCGTGGAGCAATGAGCAGTTCTTC. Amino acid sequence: CASSESSWSNEQFF.

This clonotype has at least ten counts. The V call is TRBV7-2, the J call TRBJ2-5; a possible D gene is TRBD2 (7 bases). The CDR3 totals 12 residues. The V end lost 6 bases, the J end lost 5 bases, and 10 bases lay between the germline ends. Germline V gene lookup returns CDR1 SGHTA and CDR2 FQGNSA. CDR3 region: CASSGRGETQYF. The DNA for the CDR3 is TGTGCCAGCAGTGGGAGGGGGGAGACCCAGTACTTC. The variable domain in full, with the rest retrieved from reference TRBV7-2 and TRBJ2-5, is GAGVSQSPSNKVTEKGKDVELRCDPISGHTALYWYRQSLGQGLEFLIYFQGNSAPDKSGLPSDRFSAERTGGSVSTLTIQRTQQEDSAVYLCASSGRGETQYFGPGTRLLVL.

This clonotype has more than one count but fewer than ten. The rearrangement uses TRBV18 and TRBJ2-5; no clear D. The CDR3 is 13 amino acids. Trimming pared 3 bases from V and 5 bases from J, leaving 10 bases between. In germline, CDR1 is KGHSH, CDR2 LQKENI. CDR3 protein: CASSPYKVETQYF. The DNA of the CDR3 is TGTGCCAGCTCACCCTATAAGGTGGAGACCCAGTACTTC.

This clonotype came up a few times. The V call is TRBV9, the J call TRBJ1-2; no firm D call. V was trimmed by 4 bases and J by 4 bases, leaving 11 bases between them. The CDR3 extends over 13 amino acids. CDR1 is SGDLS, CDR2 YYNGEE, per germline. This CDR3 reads CASSPGPLYGYTF. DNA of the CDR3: TGTGCCAGCAGCCCCGGACCGCTCTATGGCTACACCTTC.

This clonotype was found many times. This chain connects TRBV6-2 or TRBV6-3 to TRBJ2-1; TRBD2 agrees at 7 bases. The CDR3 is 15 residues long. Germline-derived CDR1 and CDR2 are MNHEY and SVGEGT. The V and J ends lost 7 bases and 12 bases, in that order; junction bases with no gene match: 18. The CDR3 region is CASNTIRGVGRVQFF. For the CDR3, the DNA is TGTGCCAGCAACACAATTCGCGGGGTTGGGAGGGTGCAGTTCTTC.

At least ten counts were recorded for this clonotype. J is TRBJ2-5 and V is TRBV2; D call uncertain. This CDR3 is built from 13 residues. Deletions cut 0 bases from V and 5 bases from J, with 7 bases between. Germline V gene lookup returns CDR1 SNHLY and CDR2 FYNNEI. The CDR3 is CASSEANVETQYF. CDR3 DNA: TGTGCCAGCAGTGAAGCCAATGTGGAGACCCAGTACTTC.

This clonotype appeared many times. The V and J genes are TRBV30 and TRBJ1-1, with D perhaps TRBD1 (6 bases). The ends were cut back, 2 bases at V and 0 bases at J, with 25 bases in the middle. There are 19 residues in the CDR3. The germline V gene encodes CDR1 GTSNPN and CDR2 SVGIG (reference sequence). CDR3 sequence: CAWSPRPVLGGKVNTEAFF. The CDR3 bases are TGTGCCTGGAGTCCTCGACCTGTACTAGGGGGGAAAGTGAACACTGAAGCTTTCTTT.

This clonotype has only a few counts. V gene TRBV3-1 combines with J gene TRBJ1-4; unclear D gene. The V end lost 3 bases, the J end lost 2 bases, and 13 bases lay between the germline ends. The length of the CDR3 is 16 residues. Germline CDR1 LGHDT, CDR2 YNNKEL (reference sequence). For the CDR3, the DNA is TGTGCCAGCAGCCAGCGAAAGGGTCGGACTAATGAAAAACTGTTTTTT. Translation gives CASSQRKGRTNEKLFF.

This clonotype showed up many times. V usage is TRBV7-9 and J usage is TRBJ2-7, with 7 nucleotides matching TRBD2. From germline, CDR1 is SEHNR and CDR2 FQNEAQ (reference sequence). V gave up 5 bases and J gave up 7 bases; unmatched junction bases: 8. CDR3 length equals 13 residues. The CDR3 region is CASSPLGREEQYF. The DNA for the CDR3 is TGTGCCAGCAGCCCCTTGGGGAGGGAAGAGCAGTACTTC.

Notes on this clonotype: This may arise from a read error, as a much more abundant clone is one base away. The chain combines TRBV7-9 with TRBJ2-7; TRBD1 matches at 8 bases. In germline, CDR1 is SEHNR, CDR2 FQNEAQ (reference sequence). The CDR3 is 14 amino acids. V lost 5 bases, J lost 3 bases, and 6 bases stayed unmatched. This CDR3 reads CASSVGQVVYEQYF. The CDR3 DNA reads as TGTGCCAGCAGCGTGGGACAGGTGGTCTACGAGCAGTACTTC.

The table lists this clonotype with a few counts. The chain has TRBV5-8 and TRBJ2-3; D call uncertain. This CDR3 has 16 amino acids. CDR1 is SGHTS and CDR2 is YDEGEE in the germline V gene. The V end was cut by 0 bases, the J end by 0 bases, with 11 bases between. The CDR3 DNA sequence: TGTGCCAGCAGCTTGGGACACGATGTTAGCACAGATACGCAGTATTTT. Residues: CASSLGHDVSTDTQYF.

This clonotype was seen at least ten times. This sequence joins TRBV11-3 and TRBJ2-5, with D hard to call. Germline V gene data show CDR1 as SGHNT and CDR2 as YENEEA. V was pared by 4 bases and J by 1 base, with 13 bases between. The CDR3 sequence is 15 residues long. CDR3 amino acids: CASSSTFSRQETQYF. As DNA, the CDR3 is TGTGCCAGCAGCTCGACCTTCTCACGCCAAGAGACCCAGTACTTC.

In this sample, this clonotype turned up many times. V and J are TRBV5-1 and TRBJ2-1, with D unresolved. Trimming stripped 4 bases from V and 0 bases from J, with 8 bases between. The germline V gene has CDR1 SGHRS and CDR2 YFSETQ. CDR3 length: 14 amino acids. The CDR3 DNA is TGCGCCAGCAGCATGGAGAGCTCCTACAATGAGCAGTTCTTC. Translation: CASSMESSYNEQFF.

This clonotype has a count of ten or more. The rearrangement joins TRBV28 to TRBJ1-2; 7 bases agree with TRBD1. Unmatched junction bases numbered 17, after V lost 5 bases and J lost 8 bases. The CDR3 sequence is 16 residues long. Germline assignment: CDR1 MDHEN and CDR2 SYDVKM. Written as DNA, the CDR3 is TGTGCCAGCAGTCCCCCCGGGACAGCCTCCGCGGGGGGCTACACCTTC. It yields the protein CASSPPGTASAGGYTF.

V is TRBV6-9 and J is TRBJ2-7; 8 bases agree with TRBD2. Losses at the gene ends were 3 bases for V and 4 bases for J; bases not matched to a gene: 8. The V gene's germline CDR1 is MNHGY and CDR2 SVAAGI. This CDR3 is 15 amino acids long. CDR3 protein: CASSYPSASGYEQYF. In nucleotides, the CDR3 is TGTGCCAGCAGTTACCCCTCGGCTAGCGGGTACGAGCAGTACTTC.

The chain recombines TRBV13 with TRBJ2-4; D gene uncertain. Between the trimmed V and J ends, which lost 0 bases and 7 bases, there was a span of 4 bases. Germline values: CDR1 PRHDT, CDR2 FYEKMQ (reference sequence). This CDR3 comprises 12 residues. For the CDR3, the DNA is TGTGCCAGCAGCTTAGGGGGGAACATTCAGTACTTC. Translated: CASSLGGNIQYF.